These 4 T cell receptor beta chains were sequenced from one sample in a study of shared clonotypes between healthy human individuals. Assay: immunoSEQ multiplex PCR; the TCRdb copy retains only in-frame clones and omits some. The sample lists almost 750,000 clones; around 77% were seen once. Specimen: memory CD4+ T cells sorted from blood. The sample's subset: CD45RA-negative fraction. The receptors come from a woman aged 25 to 39 in good health.

The chain joins TRBV18 to TRBJ2-7; perhaps TRBD1 as D (6 bases). The CDR3 loop spans 13 amino acids. V lost 5 bases and J lost 2, with 10 bases in between. Germline V gene sequence: CDR1 KGHSH, CDR2 LQKENI. CDR3 in amino acids: CASSNRDTYEQYF. The CDR3 coding sequence is TGTGCCAGCTCAAACAGGGATACCTACGAGCAGTACTTC.

This clone was seen only once. J is TRBJ2-3 and V is TRBV29-1, with 10 bases identical to TRBD2. CDR1 SQVTM and CDR2 ANQGSEA come from the germline V gene. This CDR3 comprises 15 residues. The trim removed 4 bases at V and 5 bases at J, leaving 9 bases unmatched. In DNA, the CDR3 is TGCAGCGTTGTAGGGCTAGCGGGAGTTGGAGATACGCAGTATTTT. Protein product: CSVVGLAGVGDTQYF.

This clone appeared a few times. The chain joins TRBV14 to TRBJ2-2, with D possibly being TRBD1 (5 bases). The germline CDR1 and CDR2 sequences are SGHDN and FVKESK. V was pared by 6 bases and J by 3 bases, with 11 bases between. The CDR3 sequence is 14 residues long. CDR3 sequence reads: CASSSLTDTGELFF. CDR3 DNA: TGTGCCAGCAGTTCGTTGACAGACACCGGGGAGCTGTTTTTT. Variable domain in full (rest from reference TRBV14 and TRBJ2-2): EAGVTQFPSHSVIEKGQTVTLRCDPISGHDNLYWYRRVMGKEIKFLLHFVKESKQDESGMPNNRFLAERTGGTYSTLKVQPAELEDSGVYFCASSSLTDTGELFFGEGSRLTVL.

For the CDR3, the DNA is TGTGCCAGCAGTCCGTTAACCTCGACAGGGTTTCGGCAGCCCCAGCATTTT. This sequence encodes CASSPLTSTGFRQPQHF. The gene calls are TRBV28 and TRBJ1-5; TRBD1 agrees at 7 bases. V was pared by 5 bases and J by 7 bases, with 17 bases of the junction left unmatched. Germline values: CDR1 MDHEN, CDR2 SYDVKM. The CDR3 sequence is 17 residues long.